What follows are 8 T cell receptor beta chains derived from one specimen sequenced in a study of blood T cell repertoires in COVID-19. The method was immunoSEQ multiplex PCR; TCRdb's version includes in-frame clones alone and lacks a portion of them. The data show over 65,000 clones, roughly 90% seen once. The material sequenced was peripheral blood. These receptors were obtained from a man aged 45-65 years with active COVID-19.

The V call is TRBV4-3, the J call TRBJ2-2, with D perhaps TRBD1 (5 bases). The V gene lost 1 base and the J gene lost 7 bases, with 13 bases spanning the gap. The CDR3 extends over 15 amino acids. Germline lookup yields CDR1 LGHNA and CDR2 YSLEER. In DNA, the CDR3 is TGCGCCAGCAGCCAAGGCAGGGCCCAAGGCGGGGAGCTGTTTTTT. Its protein product is CASSQGRAQGGELFF.

Written as DNA, the CDR3 is TGTGCCAGCAGTTACTCCGGACAGGGGATTAATGAAAAACTGTTTTTT. This sequence encodes CASSYSGQGINEKLFF. The chain has TRBV6-6 and TRBJ1-4, with 9 nucleotides matching TRBD1. This CDR3 contains 16 residues. The junction had 3 bases not matched to a gene; V was cut back by 0 bases and J by 4 bases. Germline V gene data show CDR1 as MNHNY and CDR2 as SVGAGI (reference sequence).

V gene TRBV14 combines with J gene TRBJ2-7; 8 bases match TRBD1. V lost 1 base and J lost 3; bases outside the gene matches: 11. The CDR3 totals 17 residues. Germline lookup yields CDR1 SGHDN and CDR2 FVKESK. CDR3 in DNA: TGTGCCAGCAGCCAAGGTGTAGGAGGGACAGGCAACTACGAGCAGTACTTC. Translated: CASSQGVGGTGNYEQYF.

This chain connects TRBV6-4 to TRBJ2-3, with TRBD2 matching 9 bases. Germline CDR1 reads MRHNA; CDR2 reads SNTAGT. This CDR3 comprises 15 residues. V trimming: 4 bases; J trimming: 2 bases; junction bases outside the gene matches: 4. CDR3 loop: CASSAAGGDTDTQYF. CDR3 bases: TGTGCCAGCAGTGCCGCGGGGGGGGACACAGATACGCAGTATTTT.

In its sample, this clone was seen once. Distinct nucleotide sequences in the sample also encode this CDR3. J is TRBJ1-2 and V is TRBV12-3 or TRBV12-4; D perhaps matches TRBD1 (6 bases). CDR3 length: 13 residues. Between the trimmed V and J ends, which lost 3 bases and 8 bases, there was a span of 13 bases. The CDR3 DNA is TGTGCCAGCAGTTTCGGGGGGGCTTCGGGCTACACCTTC. This encodes CASSFGGASGYTF.

This clone was recorded a few times. This chain connects TRBV7-2 to TRBJ1-1, with D uncertain. The ends were cut back, 3 bases at V and 0 bases at J, with 8 bases in the middle. Germline CDR1 is SGHTA and CDR2 is FQGNSA. The CDR3 has 14 residues. In DNA form, the CDR3 reads TGTGCCAGCAGCTTTCGCCAGATGAACACTGAAGCTTTCTTT. Protein: CASSFRQMNTEAFF.

The rearrangement joins TRBV19 to TRBJ1-3, with D tentatively TRBD1 (5 bases). The V gene lost 11 bases and the J gene lost 1 base, with 15 bases spanning the gap. The germline CDR1 and CDR2 sequences are LNHDA and SQIVND (reference sequence). The CDR3 sequence is 14 residues long. Here the CDR3 reads CASKMGGSGNTIYF. CDR3 sequence (DNA): TGTGCCTCTAAAATGGGGGGATCTGGAAACACCATATATTTT.

The chain has TRBV5-5 and TRBJ2-7; TRBD2 is a possible D gene (5 bases). Trimming removed 1 base at V and 4 bases at J, with 12 bases between. The CDR3 runs to 14 residues. CDR1 and CDR2 from the germline V gene are SGHKS and YYEKEE (reference sequence). The CDR3 is CASSLIGPGYEQYF. Here the CDR3 DNA reads TGTGCCAGCAGCTTGATAGGGCCGGGGTACGAGCAGTACTTC.